The present T cell receptor beta chain was sequenced within a study of blood T cell repertoires in COVID-19. About the study: Acute-phase and convalescent COVID-19 samples originated in the United States, Italy and Spain. PBMCs, B-cell-depleted T cells, or T cells were the source of the cDNA or gDNA that made up the material.

In the original processing: Amplified reference gene primers provided the basis for estimating nucleated cell counts. Generated by immunoSEQ multiplex PCR, the TCRdb table keeps only in-frame clones and is missing some. Clone size and V and J calls were adopted from that table, with D and trimming inferred from the DNA. Among 200,000 to 250,000 clones listed, 86% were seen once. This clone was observed a few times. The length of the CDR3 is 13 residues. Germline CDR1 MRHNA, CDR2 SNTAGT. The V end lost 4 bases, the J end lost 1 base, and 7 bases lay between the germline ends. The TCR sequence derives from a man between 60 and 75 years old with acute or convalescent COVID-19. Sequences were obtained from peripheral blood. This chain joins TRBV6-4 and TRBJ1-1; D not resolved. The CDR3 nucleotides are TGTGCCAGCAGTGTTGAGGAGAACACTGAAGCTTTCTTT. As protein: CASSVEENTEAFF.